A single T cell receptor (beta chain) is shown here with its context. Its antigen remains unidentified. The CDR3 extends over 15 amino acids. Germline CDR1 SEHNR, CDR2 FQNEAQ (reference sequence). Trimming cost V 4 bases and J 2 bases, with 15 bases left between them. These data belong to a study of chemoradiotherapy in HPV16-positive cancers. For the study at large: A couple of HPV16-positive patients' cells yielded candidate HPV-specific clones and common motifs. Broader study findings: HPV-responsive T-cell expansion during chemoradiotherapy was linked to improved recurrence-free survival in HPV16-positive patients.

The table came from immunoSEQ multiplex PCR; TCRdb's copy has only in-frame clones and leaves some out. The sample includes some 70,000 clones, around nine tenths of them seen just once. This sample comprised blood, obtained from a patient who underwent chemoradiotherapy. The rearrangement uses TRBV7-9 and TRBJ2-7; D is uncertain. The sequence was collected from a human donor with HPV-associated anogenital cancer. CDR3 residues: CASSSVLQAPYEQYF. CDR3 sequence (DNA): TGTGCCAGCAGCTCGGTTCTGCAGGCACCCTACGAGCAGTACTTC.